This TCR beta chain derives from a study of cytomegalovirus exposure and HLA in healthy donors. A few counts support this clone. In the PCR, 60 Vbeta and 13 Jbeta primers were used. TCRdb keeps only in-frame clones here, not all; method: immunoSEQ multiplex PCR. The table has roughly 150,000 clones, roughly 76% seen once. V lost 3 bases and J 0 bases, leaving 10 bases between the germline ends. The CDR3 contains 15 residues. Germline V gene data show CDR1 as SGHVS and CDR2 as FNYEAQ. This clonotype was sampled from a male donor in good health and CMV-seronegative. The chain links TRBV7-6 to TRBJ2-3; TRBD1 might be the D (7 bases). The specimen sequenced was PBMCs. In DNA form, the CDR3 reads TGTGCCAGCAGCTTCAGGGGGGAAAGCACAGATACGCAGTATTTT. This translates into CASSFRGESTDTQYF.